This is a list of T cell receptor beta chains from one sample in a study of T-cell memory formation after mild COVID-19. MiXCR was run by TCRdb on the 5' RACE reads, yielding one entry per CDR3 protein. The top ten hold 25% to 35% of the sample, which has about 82,000 distinct CDR3 sequences, about 13% seen once. Sequencing was done on a sample of PBMCs or a T cell subset sorted from them (not recorded which). The receptors were gathered from an adult woman who had mild COVID-19 (a few samples of this study predate the infection). Cell type and time point are not known. Each CDR3 is given with its conserved first and last residue. A D gene is named only where the DNA matches it firmly. Size tells how often a clone was seen (once, few, many) or the class of an expanded clone, and some rows leave it out.

D | J | size | V | DNA | CDR3
- | TRBJ1-4 | - | TRBV3-1 | TGTGCCAGCAGCCAAGAATGGGGATCGGCTAATGAAAAACTGTTTTTT | CASSQEWGSANEKLFF
- | TRBJ2-1 | few | TRBV12-3/TRBV12-4 | TGTGCCAGCAGTTTAAGGGGGACGGGGGCGAGGTATGAGGAGCAGTTCTTC | CASSLRGTGARYEEQFF
TRBD2 | TRBJ2-1 | few | TRBV29-1 | TGCAGCGGGGGCGGGGGGGCCCCGCGCAATGAGCAGTTCTTC | CSGGGGAPRNEQFF
- | TRBJ2-7 | many | TRBV7-9 | TGTGCCAGCAGCCCCCACGGGACGGATCCCGAGCAGTACTTC | CASSPHGTDPEQYF
TRBD2 | TRBJ2-3 | few | TRBV7-8 | TGTGCCAGCAGCTTAGCGGGACTAGCGGGAGTTGAGTTTGCTGGAGATACGCAGTATTTT | CASSLAGLAGVEFAGDTQYF
- | TRBJ2-1 | few | TRBV7-9 | TGTGCCAGCAGCCGAGGGGGTCAGGGGCGGTATGAGCAGTTCTTC | CASSRGGQGRYEQFF
- | TRBJ2-2 | few | TRBV7-9 | TGTGCCAGCAGCCACCCGGGAGAGTTGAACACCGGGGAGCTGTTTTTT | CASSHPGELNTGELFF
- | TRBJ1-2 | - | TRBV5-6 | TGTGCCAGCAGCTTGGGGATGGGGTATGGCTACACCTTC | CASSLGMGYGYTF
- | TRBJ1-1 | - | TRBV19 | TGTGCCAGTAGTATAGGCATTAAGGGGAATGAAGCTTTCTTT | CASSIGIKGNEAFF
- | TRBJ2-7 | - | TRBV5-8 | TGTGCCAGCACCAGGGACTGGGGCTGGAAACTCTACGAGCAGTACTTC | CASTRDWGWKLYEQYF
- | TRBJ1-2 | - | TRBV5-1 | TGCGCCAGCAGCCGCCCCGGACTCGATGGCTACACCTTC | CASSRPGLDGYTF
- | TRBJ2-3 | - | TRBV27 | TGTGCCAGCAGTTTTATTTTTGGGGGAGTAAGACAATTCACAGATACGCAGTATTTT | CASSFIFGGVRQFTDTQYF
- | TRBJ2-7 | few | TRBV12-3/TRBV12-4 | TGTGCCAGCAGCTCCGCCTCATACGAGCAGTACTTC | CASSSASYEQYF
TRBD2 | TRBJ2-1 | few | TRBV6-6 | TGTGCCAGCAGTCCTTCTAGCGGGACTTTTTACAATGAGCAGTTCTTC | CASSPSSGTFYNEQFF
- | TRBJ2-7 | - | TRBV7-9 | TGTGCCAGCAGCTTCGAAGGTGGGGGGGCCGAGCAGTACTTC | CASSFEGGGAEQYF
TRBD1 | TRBJ2-2 | few | TRBV15 | TGTGCCACCAGCAGAGGGACAGGAGACACCGGGGAGCTGTTTTTT | CATSRGTGDTGELFF
- | TRBJ1-1 | few | TRBV27 | TGTGCCAGCCCCGGCGAATTATTTGGGACCACTGAAGCTTTCTTT | CASPGELFGTTEAFF
- | TRBJ2-1 | many | TRBV7-2 | TGTGCCAGCAGCTCCACGTTCACGGGGGGCGCGAAAAATGAGCAGTTCTTC | CASSSTFTGGAKNEQFF
TRBD2 | TRBJ2-1 | - | TRBV24-1 | TGTGCCACCAGTGATTTGCAACTAGCGGGAGAGGCTAATGAGCAGTTCTTC | CATSDLQLAGEANEQFF
TRBD1 | TRBJ2-1 | few | TRBV3-1 | TGTGCCAGCAGCCAAGCTGTCGGACAGGGGTTCTACAATGAGCAGTTCTTC | CASSQAVGQGFYNEQFF
- | TRBJ2-7 | few | TRBV10-3 | TGTGCCATCAGTCTTGCCGGGACTCTTGAGCAGTACTTC | CAISLAGTLEQYF
- | TRBJ2-7 | - | TRBV7-9 | TGTGCCAGCAGCTTCCCTAGAGCCTACGAGCAGTACTTC | CASSFPRAYEQYF
- | TRBJ2-1 | - | TRBV5-1 | TGCGCCACCCCTCAACATCCCACCCTTAATCTAAGTCCAGGGCTCAATGAGCAGTTCTTC | CATPQHPTLNLSPGLNEQFF
- | TRBJ2-2 | many | TRBV7-3 | TGTGCCAGCAGCCCGACAGGCACCGGGGAGCTGTTTTTT | CASSPTGTGELFF
- | TRBJ2-7 | few | TRBV20-1 | TGCAGTGCAGAGCAGGGTTCCTACGAGCAGTACTTC | CSAEQGSYEQYF
TRBD1 | TRBJ2-3 | - | TRBV28 | TGTGCCAGCAGTCCACGACAGGGGGCAGATACGCAGTATTTT | CASSPRQGADTQYF
TRBD2 | TRBJ2-1 | many | TRBV7-6 | TGTGCCAGCAGCTCTAGCCCAGCGGGAGCTGAGCAGTTCTTC | CASSSSPAGAEQFF
TRBD1 | TRBJ2-7 | - | TRBV4-1 | TGCGCCAGCAGCCAAGTTGCAGGGGGAGTCTACGAGCAGTACTTC | CASSQVAGGVYEQYF
TRBD2 | TRBJ2-7 | - | TRBV9 | TGTGCCAGCAGCGTAGATACTAGCGCCGAGCAGTACTTC | CASSVDTSAEQYF
TRBD2 | TRBJ2-3 | - | TRBV12-3/TRBV12-4 | TGTGCCAGCAGGGCTAGCGGGGGGGGCACAGATACGCAGTATTTT | CASRASGGGTDTQYF
- | TRBJ2-1 | few | TRBV4-3 | TGCGCCAGCAGCCAAGATAGAAGCAATGAGCAGTTCTTC | CASSQDRSNEQFF
- | TRBJ2-2 | - | TRBV29-1 | TGCAGCGTCTCCCCCGGCGGCGGGGAGCTGTTTTTT | CSVSPGGGELFF
- | TRBJ1-6 | - | TRBV7-9 | TGTGCCAGCAGCCCCCCACCCAATGGTTCACCCCTCCACTTT | CASSPPPNGSPLHF
TRBD1 | TRBJ2-5 | - | TRBV6-2/TRBV6-3 | TGTGCCAGCAGGCCTGACAGGGGAGAGACCCAGTACTTC | CASRPDRGETQYF
- | TRBJ2-5 | few | TRBV6-1 | TGTGCCAGCAGCCATTGGACAGCGCAAGAGACCCAGTACTTC | CASSHWTAQETQYF
- | TRBJ2-5 | few | TRBV29-1 | TGCAGCGTTACCCCACCCAGCGTTCAAGAGACCCAGTACTTC | CSVTPPSVQETQYF
- | TRBJ1-6 | - | TRBV5-1 | TGCGCCAGCAGCTACGATAATTCACCCCTCCACTTT | CASSYDNSPLHF
- | TRBJ2-1 | - | TRBV7-9 | TGTGCCAGCAGTAAAGGACAGCTAGAGCAGTTCTTC | CASSKGQLEQFF
TRBD2 | TRBJ2-5 | - | TRBV12-3/TRBV12-4 | TGTGCCAGCAGCCCAGCGGGACTCCAAGAGACCCAGTACTTC | CASSPAGLQETQYF
- | TRBJ2-4 | - | TRBV4-3 | TGCGCCAGCAGCCCGTTCCCGGACAGTATTAAAGCCAAAAACATTCAGTACTTC | CASSPFPDSIKAKNIQYF
- | TRBJ2-5 | many | TRBV11-2 | TGTGCCAGCAGCTTACCGTCTTCTCAAGAGACCCAGTACTTC | CASSLPSSQETQYF
TRBD2 | TRBJ2-3 | - | TRBV12-3/TRBV12-4 | TGTGCCAGCACCAAATCGGGACTAGGCACAGATACGCAGTATTTT | CASTKSGLGTDTQYF
- | TRBJ2-7 | - | TRBV21-1 | TGTGCCAGCAGCAAGGACGTTAAATTTGGCGAGCAGTACTTC | CASSKDVKFGEQYF
TRBD1 | TRBJ2-5 | - | TRBV5-5 | TGTGCCAGCAGCTCCGGGACAGGGCTACAAGAGACCCAGTACTTC | CASSSGTGLQETQYF
- | TRBJ2-7 | - | TRBV11-1 | TGTGCCAGCAGCCCTTTCTGGGGTTACGAGCAGTACTTC | CASSPFWGYEQYF
- | TRBJ2-7 | few | TRBV27 | TGTGCCAGCAGTTCCCCAGGTAGCGAGCAGTACTTC | CASSSPGSEQYF
- | TRBJ2-1 | few | TRBV18 | TGTGCCAGCTCACCTGGACGCCACAATGAGCAGTTCTTC | CASSPGRHNEQFF
TRBD1 | TRBJ2-7 | - | TRBV2 | TGTGCCAGCAGGCTCCCAGGACAGGGGATTTACGAGCAGTACTTC | CASRLPGQGIYEQYF
TRBD1 | TRBJ1-1 | few | TRBV27 | TGTGCCAGCTGGTCCCCGGACAGGGCCAGCCCGAACACTGAAGCTTTCTTT | CASWSPDRASPNTEAFF
TRBD1 | TRBJ2-1 | - | TRBV12-3/TRBV12-4 | TGTGCCAGCAGGTCCTCCGGGACAGGGGGCTACAATGAGCAGTTCTTC | CASRSSGTGGYNEQFF
- | TRBJ2-7 | - | TRBV5-1 | TGCGCCAGCAGCCACCAGAGCGAGCAGTACTTC | CASSHQSEQYF